This TCR beta chain emerged from a study of early T cells in non-severe SARS-CoV-2 infection. Study-wide background: Sequencing input comprised bulk RNA from unsorted whole blood; chain pairing was not available.

Individual cDNA molecules received unique molecular identifiers during library preparation. TCRdb reanalysed the 5' RACE reads using MiXCR and keeps one entry per CDR3 protein. Among 46,000 or so distinct CDR3 sequences listed, almost 7.5% were seen once. This clonotype was recorded a few times. The V segment lost 7 bases and the J segment 2 bases; nucleotides outside the gene matches: 6. There are 15 residues in the CDR3. CDR1 is MNHEY and CDR2 is SVGAGI in the germline V gene. The receptor comes from an adult who was a healthcare worker with PCR-confirmed SARS-CoV-2 infection or an uninfected control (not recorded which). Specimen: whole blood. The chain employs TRBV6-5 and TRBJ2-2; 8 nucleotides match TRBD2. This chain's CDR3 is CASTHSGDNTGELFF. The CDR3 region has the DNA TGTGCCAGCACCCATAGCGGGGATAACACCGGGGAGCTGTTTTTT.